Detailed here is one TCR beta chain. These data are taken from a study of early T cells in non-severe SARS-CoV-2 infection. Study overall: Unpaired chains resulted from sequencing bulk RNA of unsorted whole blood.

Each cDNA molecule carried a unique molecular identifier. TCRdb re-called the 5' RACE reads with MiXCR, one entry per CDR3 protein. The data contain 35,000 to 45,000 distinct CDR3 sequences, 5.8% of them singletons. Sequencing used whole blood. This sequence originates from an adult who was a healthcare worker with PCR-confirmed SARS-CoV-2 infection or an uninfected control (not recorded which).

The DNA for the CDR3 is TGTGCCAGCAGTTGGGCAGAAGCCACCTACGAGCAGTACTTC. It yields the protein CASSWAEATYEQYF. The J gene is TRBJ2-7, the V gene TRBV27; D not certain. CDR3 length: 14 amino acids. CDR1 is MNHEY and CDR2 is SMNVEV in the germline V gene (reference sequence). V was shortened by 4 bases and J by 2 bases, with 12 bases between the two germline ends.